Sequencing of this T cell receptor beta chain was carried out in a study of cytomegalovirus exposure and HLA in healthy donors. Whole-study findings and limits: Associated with cytomegalovirus, according to the listing, were fewer than 200 TCR beta chains. In a later analysis, a genetic analysis reported fewer productive-TCR N-insertions in an Asian-associated ancestry cluster than the cohort average. Accurate predictions that matched the HLA-A and HLA-B alleles of most subjects were reportedly made from TCR beta sequences.

The germline CDR1 and CDR2 sequences are SQVTM and ANQGSEA. Trimming pared 0 bases from V and 0 bases from J, leaving 12 bases between. The CDR3 is 17 residues long. PCR primers comprised 60 Vbeta and 13 Jbeta primers. The protocol was immunoSEQ multiplex PCR, while the TCRdb copy is restricted to in-frame clones and leaves out a portion. This table holds around 150,000 clones, approximately 62% found once. About this clone itself: What it recognizes is unknown.

This sequence originates from a human donor in good health. Sequenced input: PBMCs. The chain links TRBV29-1 to TRBJ2-6, with D possibly being TRBD1 (5 bases). The CDR3 loop reads CSVEDPWGSSGANVLTF. Here the CDR3 DNA reads TGCAGCGTTGAAGATCCGTGGGGCAGCTCTGGGGCCAACGTCCTGACTTTC.